The 14 T cell receptor beta chains below come from one sample, sequenced in a study of blood T cells in healthy people across ages. Alongside a J-beta primer mix, a sample-barcoded 5' primer served in a second PCR lasting about 7 to 11 cycles. TCRdb recomputed calls from the 5' RACE reads with MiXCR, one row per CDR3 protein. The table includes some 1.8 million distinct CDR3 sequences, about two fifths detected once. The specimen sequenced was blood. These receptors were taken from a human donor in good health.

This clonotype was seen more than once but under ten times. The chain links TRBV3-1 to TRBJ1-2; the D gene is possibly TRBD1 (6 bases). Trimming removed 0 bases at V and 0 bases at J, with 20 bases between. The CDR3 is made up of 19 amino acids. Germline V gives CDR1 LGHDT, CDR2 YNNKEL (reference sequence). This CDR3 is CASSQDRKGVGEANYGYTF. The CDR3 DNA reads as TGTGCCAGCAGCCAAGACCGGAAGGGGGTGGGAGAAGCTAACTATGGCTACACCTTC.

The gene calls are TRBV3-1 and TRBJ2-5; 9 positions agree with TRBD2. Germline V CDR1 and CDR2: LGHDT, YNNKEL (reference sequence). The V gene end was trimmed by 11 bases and the J gene end by 4 bases; junction bases not matched to a gene: 5. The CDR3 runs to 12 residues. The DNA for the CDR3 is TGTGCCTGTAGCGGGAGTAGAGAGACCCAGTACTTC. Its protein is CACSGSRETQYF.

The J gene is TRBJ2-3, the V gene TRBV5-1, with TRBD1 identical over 7 bases. From germline, CDR1 is SGHRS and CDR2 YFSETQ. V lost 1 base and J lost 6; bases outside the gene matches: 11. The CDR3 runs 16 residues. CDR3: CASSLIGQGVSDTQYF. The DNA for the CDR3 is TGCGCCAGCAGCTTGATCGGCCAGGGGGTGTCCGATACGCAGTATTTT.

This clonotype was recorded only once. This sequence joins TRBV9 and TRBJ2-2, with 9 bases that match TRBD1. With 0 bases clipped from V and 4 bases from J, the junction kept 4 bases outside the gene matches. The CDR3 has 16 residues. Germline CDR1 and CDR2: SGDLS and YYNGEE. This chain's CDR3 is CASSVGDRGITGELFF. The CDR3 nucleotides read TGTGCCAGCAGCGTAGGAGACAGGGGGATCACCGGGGAGCTGTTTTTT.

This clonotype occurred a few times. V usage is TRBV5-5 and J usage is TRBJ1-4, with no clear D. V was trimmed by 0 bases and J by 6 bases, leaving 15 bases between them. The V gene's germline CDR1 is SGHKS and CDR2 YYEKEE (reference sequence). The CDR3 totals 16 residues. CDR3 region: CASSLALSGFDEKLFF. The DNA for the CDR3 is TGTGCCAGCAGCTTGGCCCTTTCTGGTTTTGATGAAAAACTGTTTTTT.

This sequence joins TRBV20-1 and TRBJ2-7; 7 bases match TRBD1. The CDR3 loop spans 16 amino acids. The V gene end was trimmed by 3 bases and the J gene end by 0 bases; junction bases not matched to a gene: 11. The germline V gene encodes CDR1 DFQATT and CDR2 SNEGSKA (reference sequence). This chain's CDR3 is CSASRRGRPRSYEQYF. The CDR3 DNA reads TGCAGTGCTAGTCGTAGGGGGCGGCCCCGCTCCTACGAGCAGTACTTC.

V usage is TRBV5-1 and J usage is TRBJ1-6; TRBD1 agrees at 8 bases. This CDR3 has 17 amino acids. Germline values: CDR1 SGHRS, CDR2 YFSETQ. Trimming took 2 bases from V and 4 from J; bases not matched to a gene: 8. Written as DNA, the CDR3 is TGCGCCAGCAGCTTCGGGACAGGCGGATCATATAATTCACCCCTCCACTTT. Its translation is CASSFGTGGSYNSPLHF.

This clonotype has more than one count but fewer than ten. The chain couples TRBV5-1 to TRBJ2-1; 9 bases are shared with TRBD1. Germline-derived CDR1 and CDR2 are SGHRS and YFSETQ. The CDR3 sequence is 15 residues long. Germline trimming cut 2 bases from V and 5 bases from J; bases unmatched to any gene: 5. CDR3 in amino acids: CASSFGDRANNEQFF. The CDR3 coding sequence is TGCGCCAGCAGCTTCGGGGACAGGGCCAACAATGAGCAGTTCTTC.

The V call is TRBV7-3, the J call TRBJ1-2, with D hard to call. The CDR3 totals 11 residues. Trimming pared 8 bases from V and 5 bases from J, leaving 9 bases between. In germline, CDR1 is SGHTA, CDR2 FQGTGA. The CDR3 sequence: CASGSGYGYTF. For the CDR3, the DNA is TGTGCCAGCGGCTCGGGGTATGGCTACACCTTC.

Remarks on this clonotype: A much larger clone differs by one base, so this may be a read error. The genes are TRBV7-9 and TRBJ1-2, with D possibly matching TRBD1 (5 bases). V was trimmed by 3 bases and J by 1 base, leaving 9 bases between them. Germline V gene lookup returns CDR1 SEHNR and CDR2 FQNEAQ (reference sequence). The CDR3 runs to 14 residues. The CDR3: CASSFGAFNYGYTF. The CDR3 bases are TGTGCCAGCAGCTTTGGGGCTTTTAACTATGGCTACACCTTC.

The chain uses TRBV13 and TRBJ2-5; no clear D gene. Per the germline V gene, CDR1 is PRHDT and CDR2 is FYEKMQ (reference sequence). V was shortened by 5 bases and J by 2 bases, with 12 bases between the two germline ends. The CDR3 has 14 amino acids. DNA for the CDR3: TGTGCCAGCAGCCGCTACTGGTCACAAGAGACCCAGTACTTC. Translation gives CASSRYWSQETQYF.

The chain employs TRBV20-1 and TRBJ2-5, with D uncertain. Germline CDR1 DFQATT, CDR2 SNEGSKA (reference sequence). V lost 2 bases, J lost 11 bases, and 15 bases lay in between. There are 12 residues in the CDR3. CDR3 DNA: TGCAGTGCTAGATCCGACAACAATGAGCAGTACTTC. Translated, it gives CSARSDNNEQYF.

The rearrangement links TRBV13 to TRBJ2-3; the match to TRBD2 covers 9 bases. The germline gives CDR1 PRHDT, CDR2 FYEKMQ (reference sequence). V lost 5 bases to trimming and J lost 6 bases; unmatched junction nucleotides: 15. The CDR3 has 17 residues. The CDR3 sequence: CASSPSGAGGRSDTQYF. In DNA form, the CDR3 reads TGTGCCAGCAGCCCCAGCGGAGCGGGGGGCCGGTCCGATACGCAGTATTTT.

The chain combines TRBV7-2 with TRBJ2-1, with TRBD2 matching over 9 bases. The CDR3 totals 16 residues. V shed 2 bases, J shed 7 bases, and the junction held 9 bases outside the gene matches. Germline CDR1 reads SGHTA; CDR2 reads FQGNSA. CDR3 region: CASSLQGGGGLNEQFF. The CDR3 DNA reads as TGTGCCAGCAGCTTACAAGGCGGGGGGGGTCTAAATGAGCAGTTCTTC.